This TCR beta chain is from a study of T-cell memory formation after mild COVID-19. Study overall: TCR clusters mostly belonged to single donors.

On this clonotype: The junction differs from germline at one of its ends, possibly a read error.

Barcoded TCR alpha and TCR beta cDNA libraries with UMIs came from 5'RACE using constant-segment primers. TCRdb called the 5' RACE reads again in MiXCR, with one record for every CDR3 protein. Of 300,000 to 400,000 distinct CDR3 sequences listed, roughly 15% are singletons. In germline, CDR1 is DFQATT, CDR2 SNEGSKA (reference sequence). The CDR3 consists of 13 residues. The specimen was PBMCs or a T cell subset sorted from them (not recorded which). V gene TRBV20-1 combines with J gene TRBJ1-5; the D gene is possibly TRBD1 (6 bases). This receptor was identified in a man between 18 and 29 years old who had mild COVID-19 (a few samples of this study predate the infection). Cell type and time point are not known. Here the CDR3 reads CSAREGGGQPKHF. The CDR3, as DNA: TGCAGTGCTAGAGAGGGGGGCGGTCAGCCCAAGCATTTT.